A selection of T cell receptor beta chains follows, all from one sample in a study of T cells in Graves' hyperthyroidism and ophthalmopathy. MiXCR was run by TCRdb on the multiplex PCR reads, yielding one entry per CDR3 protein. The sample includes around 800,000 distinct CDR3 sequences, over 35% seen only once; the top ten take about 9%. The sample consisted of blood. These receptor sequences come from a man younger than 30 with Graves' hyperthyroidism. Both conserved end residues are part of each CDR3. The order of the fields is V gene, J gene, D gene, clone size, CDR3 protein, CDR3 DNA. The D gene is left open where the match is weak. The size entry is marked missing in some rows and otherwise reads once, few, many or a size class.

V: TRBV3-1; J: TRBJ1-1; D: TRBD1; size: NA; CDR3: CASSQDRTGTQEAFF; DNA: TGTGCCAGCAGCCAAGATCGGACAGGGACACAAGAAGCTTTCTTT
V: TRBV11-1; J: TRBJ2-5; D: NA; size: NA; CDR3: CASSRDGGIETQYF; DNA: TGCGCCAGCAGCCGAGATGGGGGGATCGAGACCCAGTACTTC
V: TRBV15; J: TRBJ2-7; D: NA; size: NA; CDR3: CATSSLQLRGEQYF; DNA: TGTGCCACCAGCAGCCTTCAGTTACGGGGCGAGCAGTACTTC
V: TRBV2; J: TRBJ2-6; D: NA; size: many; CDR3: CASTLDTSGANVLTF; DNA: TGTGCCAGCACCCTCGACACATCTGGGGCCAACGTCCTGACTTTC
V: TRBV25-1; J: TRBJ1-2; D: NA; size: many; CDR3: CASGQGTYGYTF; DNA: TGTGCCAGCGGTCAGGGCACCTATGGCTACACCTTC
V: TRBV20-1; J: TRBJ1-1; D: NA; size: few; CDR3: CSAPGAGRPEAFF; DNA: TGCAGTGCTCCCGGTGCAGGGCGCCCTGAAGCTTTCTTT
V: TRBV19; J: TRBJ2-7; D: NA; size: NA; CDR3: CASSPGTYEQHF; DNA: TGTGCCAGTAGTCCAGGGACCTACGAGCAGCACTTC
V: TRBV20-1; J: TRBJ2-7; D: NA; size: few; CDR3: CSAREVWGAHEQYF; DNA: TGCAGTGCTAGAGAGGTCTGGGGCGCCCACGAGCAGTACTTC
V: TRBV11-3; J: TRBJ2-2; D: NA; size: once; CDR3: CASSQDPDVSGELFF; DNA: TGCGCCAGCAGCCAAGACCCGGATGTAAGCGGGGAGCTGTTTTTT
V: TRBV7-8; J: TRBJ1-1; D: NA; size: many; CDR3: CASSVRGARTEAFF; DNA: TGTGCCAGCAGCGTCAGGGGAGCGAGGACTGAAGCTTTCTTT
V: TRBV7-2; J: TRBJ2-7; D: TRBD2; size: many; CDR3: CASTPRLAGAHEQYF; DNA: TGTGCCAGCACCCCTAGACTAGCGGGAGCCCACGAGCAGTACTTC
V: TRBV10-3; J: TRBJ1-2; D: TRBD1; size: NA; CDR3: CAISETDRADGYTF; DNA: TGTGCCATCAGTGAGACGGACAGGGCAGATGGCTACACCTTC
V: TRBV7-9; J: TRBJ2-2; D: NA; size: NA; CDR3: CASSLQLAHTGELFF; DNA: TGTGCCAGCAGCCTGCAACTAGCCCACACCGGGGAGCTGTTTTTT